The next 20 T cell receptor beta chains were all read from a single sample in a study of patients and donors after allogeneic stem cell transplantation. In TCRdb, the RT-PCR reads were re-called with MiXCR into one record per CDR3 protein. The data contain roughly 150,000 distinct CDR3 sequences, roughly 22% of them singletons. Sequenced sample: blood, either unsorted or a sorted T cell fraction (not recorded which). These receptors were taken from a human donor who was either an allogeneic HSCT recipient or a stem cell or donor lymphocyte infusion donor (not recorded which). It is not recorded whose cells these are; they may come from a transplant donor.

This clonotype showed up just once. The rearrangement uses TRBV13 and TRBJ2-5; 8 nucleotides match TRBD2. Germline lookup yields CDR1 PRHDT and CDR2 FYEKMQ (reference sequence). CDR3 length: 13 amino acids. V trimming: 7 bases; J trimming: 5 bases; junction bases outside the gene matches: 6. Here the CDR3 reads CASTVAGTETQYF. For the CDR3, the DNA is TGTGCCAGCACAGTAGCGGGGACGGAGACCCAGTACTTC.

This rearrangement joins TRBV5-1 to TRBJ2-5, with a weak D call TRBD1 (5 bases). The CDR3 is 15 amino acids. Germline CDR1 is SGHRS and CDR2 is YFSETQ. V lost 7 bases and J lost 2, with 18 bases in between. CDR3 amino acids: CASGEDSNLQETQYF. DNA for the CDR3: TGCGCCAGCGGAGAAGACAGTAACCTACAAGAGACCCAGTACTTC. Supplemented by reference TRBV5-1 and TRBJ2-5, the full variable domain reads KAGVTQTPRYLIKTRGQQVTLSCSPISGHRSVSWYQQTPGQGLQFLFEYFSETQRNKGNFPGRFSGRQFSNSRSEMNVSTLELGDSALYLCASGEDSNLQETQYFGPGTRLLVL.

The chain joins TRBV11-2 to TRBJ2-3, with TRBD2 matching 11 bases. The germline gives CDR1 SGHAT, CDR2 FQNNGV. The CDR3 is made up of 16 amino acids. Germline trimming cut 1 base from V and 4 bases from J; bases unmatched to any gene: 4. CDR3 DNA: TGTGCCAGCAGCTTAGTACTAGCGGGAGTCGCAGATACGCAGTATTTT. Translation: CASSLVLAGVADTQYF. The full variable domain, in which reference TRBV11-2 and TRBJ2-3 provide the parts outside the CDR3, is EAGVAQSPRYKIIEKRQSVAFWCNPISGHATLYWYQQILGQGPKLLIQFQNNGVVDDSQLPKDRFSAERLKGVDSTLKIQPAKLEDSAVYLCASSLVLAGVADTQYFGPGTRLTVL.

This chain joins TRBV29-1 and TRBJ2-2, with D possibly TRBD2 on 6 matching bases. V lost 4 bases, J lost 5 bases, and 17 bases lay in between. This CDR3 is 15 amino acids long. Germline CDR1 SQVTM, CDR2 ANQGSEA. CDR3 nucleotide sequence: TGCAGCGTTGCTCTTCGATTGGCGGGGACCGGGGAGCTGTTTTTT. This sequence encodes CSVALRLAGTGELFF.

The chain employs TRBV24-1 and TRBJ2-1; 13 bases are shared with TRBD2. Germline trimming cut 4 bases from V and 9 bases from J; bases unmatched to any gene: 11. From germline, CDR1 is KGHDR and CDR2 SFDVKD. The CDR3 runs 17 residues. CDR3: CATSDLDGTSGVREQFF. The CDR3 coding sequence is TGTGCCACCAGTGACCTGGACGGGACTAGCGGGGTTCGTGAGCAGTTCTTC.

This rearrangement joins TRBV7-3 to TRBJ2-2; D uncertain. Germline assignment: CDR1 SGHTA and CDR2 FQGTGA. The V end was cut by 0 bases, the J end by 2 bases, with 4 bases between. The CDR3 is 14 residues long. CDR3 amino acids: CASSLTLNTGELFF. The CDR3, as DNA: TGTGCCAGCAGCTTAACTCTAAACACCGGGGAGCTGTTTTTT.

The chain links TRBV27 to TRBJ2-2, with 7 bases matching TRBD1. J gave up 4 bases and V 5 bases, and 10 bases lay outside the gene matches. CDR1 is MNHEY, CDR2 SMNVEV, per germline (reference sequence). The CDR3 is 16 amino acids. The CDR3 region has the DNA TGTGCCAGCAGTGCCCCGGACAGGTTCATCACCGGGGAGCTGTTTTTT. Protein: CASSAPDRFITGELFF.

The rearrangement joins TRBV21-1 to TRBJ2-7; the tabulated D call, TRBD1, remains unverified against the DNA. TRBV21-1 is classified as a pseudogene. The CDR3 contains 18 residues. CDR3 protein: CASSACVNRGKSSYEQYF. For the CDR3, the DNA is TGTGCCAGCAGCGCCTGCGTGAACAGGGGGAAGAGCTCCTACGAGCAGTACTTC.

The J gene is TRBJ1-5, the V gene TRBV5-5, with D tentatively TRBD1 (6 bases). CDR1 is SGHKS and CDR2 is YYEKEE in the germline V gene (reference sequence). V was pared by 4 bases and J by 6 bases, with 17 bases between. The CDR3 length is 15 residues. CDR3 amino acids: CASSDAQGTRQPQHF. In nucleotides, the CDR3 is TGTGCCAGCAGCGATGCTCAGGGGACCCGTCAGCCCCAGCATTTT.

The chain employs TRBV6-6 and TRBJ1-6, with a tentative D call TRBD1 (6 bases). The CDR3 extends over 15 amino acids. Germline values: CDR1 MNHNY, CDR2 SVGAGI (reference sequence). With 5 bases removed from V and 5 bases from J, the gap between germline ends came to 13 bases. CDR3 coding DNA: TGTGCCAGCAGTCCGCCTGGACAGAATAATTCACCCCTCCACTTT. It encodes CASSPPGQNNSPLHF.

The chain has TRBV19 and TRBJ2-5, with TRBD1 identical over 10 bases. CDR1 LNHDA and CDR2 SQIVND come from the germline V gene (reference sequence). The CDR3 covers 19 residues. With 5 bases clipped from V and 3 bases from J, the junction kept 18 bases outside the gene matches. This chain's CDR3 is CASSLRTGGNLKFEETQYF. CDR3 in DNA: TGTGCCAGTAGTCTCCGGACAGGGGGTAACCTCAAGTTTGAAGAGACCCAGTACTTC.

The chain carries TRBV12-3 or TRBV12-4 and TRBJ2-5, with TRBD2 matching 9 bases. The CDR3 is 14 residues long. Trimming took 3 bases from V and 5 from J; bases not matched to a gene: 4. CDR3 loop: CASSLLAGAETQYF. CDR3 DNA: TGTGCCAGCAGTTTGTTAGCGGGAGCGGAGACCCAGTACTTC.

This clonotype has a handful of counts. The gene calls are TRBV6-5 and TRBJ2-3; TRBD2 matches at 7 bases. CDR3 length: 15 amino acids. From germline, CDR1 is MNHEY and CDR2 SVGAGI. Germline trimming cut 4 bases from V and 5 bases from J; bases unmatched to any gene: 9. CDR3 coding DNA: TGTGCCAGCAGTTCAGCGGGGCCACTGGGAGATACGCAGTATTTT. This encodes CASSSAGPLGDTQYF.

The CDR3 loop is CASSQSPGLALTDTQYF. The CDR3, as DNA: TGTGCCAGCAGTCAGTCACCGGGACTAGCATTGACAGATACGCAGTATTTT. The chain has TRBV5-4 and TRBJ2-3; 9 bases agree with TRBD2. Germline V lookup: CDR1 SGHNT, CDR2 YYREEE (reference sequence). The CDR3 has 17 amino acids. Germline trimming cut 5 bases from V and 3 bases from J; bases unmatched to any gene: 13.

This chain uses TRBV5-1 with TRBJ2-7; D ambiguous. Germline-derived CDR1 and CDR2 are SGHRS and YFSETQ. V shed 4 bases and J shed 7 bases, with 15 bases lying between them. The CDR3 sequence is 13 residues long. The DNA of the CDR3 is TGCGCCAGCAGCGGTCTCGGGCCCGGGGAGCAGTACTTC. Protein: CASSGLGPGEQYF.

V and J are TRBV6-4 and TRBJ2-3; weak D call: TRBD2 (6 bases). CDR3 length equals 15 residues. V shed 5 bases and J shed 1 base, with 13 bases lying between them. CDR1 and CDR2 from the germline V gene are MRHNA and SNTAGT. CDR3 amino acids: CASSPGTSGTDTQYF. The CDR3 nucleotides are TGTGCCAGCAGTCCCGGGACTTCAGGCACAGATACGCAGTATTTT.

The chain recombines TRBV5-1 with TRBJ2-1; D might be TRBD1 (6 bases). Trimming removed 2 bases at V and 14 bases at J, with 14 bases between. This CDR3 region has 12 residues. The germline CDR1 and CDR2 sequences are SGHRS and YFSETQ. CDR3 residues: CASSLIRGGEFF. The CDR3 region has the DNA TGCGCCAGCAGCTTAATAAGAGGGGGAGAGTTCTTC. Full variable domain (missing parts from reference TRBV5-1 and TRBJ2-1): KAGVTQTPRYLIKTRGQQVTLSCSPISGHRSVSWYQQTPGQGLQFLFEYFSETQRNKGNFPGRFSGRQFSNSRSEMNVSTLELGDSALYLCASSLIRGGEFFGPGTRLTVL.

J is TRBJ2-7 and V is TRBV6-5; D possibly corresponds to TRBD1 (5 bases). Germline CDR1 and CDR2: MNHEY and SVGAGI. The germline V and J ends were trimmed by 0 bases and 5 bases, with 14 bases remaining between them. This CDR3 comprises 15 residues. CDR3 in amino acids: CASSYSRNRQNEQYF. The CDR3, as DNA: TGTGCCAGCAGTTACTCCCGGAACAGGCAAAACGAGCAGTACTTC.

The chain joins TRBV5-1 to TRBJ2-6; a possible D gene is TRBD1 (5 bases). CDR3 size: 18 residues. Trimming shortened V by 1 base and J by 2 bases, and 16 bases separated the two germline ends. The germline V gene encodes CDR1 SGHRS and CDR2 YFSETQ. The CDR3 DNA reads as TGCGCCAGCAGCTTGTCCCTCGTGCAGGGTGCTGGGGCCAACGTCCTGACTTTC. Its translation: CASSLSLVQGAGANVLTF.

This clonotype was found many times. V is TRBV12-3 or TRBV12-4 and J is TRBJ1-1, with D unresolved. V lost 4 bases and J lost 11, with 11 bases in between. This CDR3 contains 11 residues. The CDR3 here is CASSSEARAFF. In DNA form, the CDR3 reads TGTGCCAGCAGTTCCGAGGCTCGTGCTTTCTTT.